The 14 T cell receptor beta chains below were found in one sample sequenced in a study of beta chain features in type 1 diabetes. These receptors have no known antigen. What was sequenced were expressed TCRB transcripts, since all of the isolated RNA had been reverse transcribed. The repertoire was sequenced with immunoSEQ multiplex PCR; TCRdb's copy has only in-frame clones and lacks some. Found here are about 260,000 clones, roughly 22% of them singletons; the top ten hold about 0.027%. Findings and caveats of the study: Shortening of TCRB CDR3s, moderate but significant, appeared in all four CD4+ subsets of Type 1 diabetes patients.

The sample taken for sequencing was naive CD4+ T cells from blood. Receptors originate from a woman aged 40 to 50 with type 1 diabetes.

Written as DNA, the CDR3 is TGCGCCAGCAGCCAATGGTCCCCGGGACAGGGGGGCTACGAGCAGTACTTC. Protein: CASSQWSPGQGGYEQYF. The chain has TRBV4-3 and TRBJ2-7; 11 positions agree with TRBD1. In germline, CDR1 is LGHNA, CDR2 YSLEER. The ends lost 2 bases at V and 3 bases at J; junction bases unmatched: 9. The CDR3 loop spans 17 amino acids.

This clone appeared a few times. V usage is TRBV7-9 and J usage is TRBJ1-2, with 8 positions matching TRBD1. Germline trimming cut 5 bases from V and 5 bases from J; bases unmatched to any gene: 7. CDR1 is SEHNR, CDR2 FQNEAQ, per germline (reference sequence). This CDR3 comprises 14 residues. The CDR3 reads CASSPRTGQYGYTF. DNA of the CDR3: TGTGCCAGCAGCCCGCGGACAGGGCAGTATGGCTACACCTTC.

The genes are TRBV29-1 and TRBJ2-3; TRBD1 might be the D (6 bases). The V end lost 7 bases, the J end lost 0 bases, and 17 bases lay between the germline ends. This CDR3 contains 15 residues. Per germline, CDR1 SQVTM and CDR2 ANQGSEA. The CDR3 sequence: CSAILGTLSTDTQYF. DNA of the CDR3: TGCAGCGCCATCCTAGGGACACTCAGCACAGATACGCAGTATTTT.

This clone was detected a few times. The genes are TRBV7-8 and TRBJ1-2; TRBD1 is a possible D gene (5 bases). With 5 bases removed from V and 3 bases from J, the gap between germline ends came to 16 bases. The CDR3 sequence is 15 residues long. Germline CDR1 is SGHVS and CDR2 is FQNEAQ. The CDR3: CASSTGGITYYGYTF. CDR3 sequence (DNA): TGTGCCAGCAGCACGGGGGGTATCACTTACTATGGCTACACCTTC.

This clone was counted only a few times. The chain links TRBV18 to TRBJ1-5, with D perhaps TRBD1 (5 bases). CDR3 length: 15 amino acids. Trimming removed 1 base from V and 0 bases from J, with 7 bases in between. Germline V gene data show CDR1 as KGHSH and CDR2 as LQKENI. The chain's CDR3 is CASSPQGISNQPQHF. Here the CDR3 DNA reads TGTGCCAGCTCACCACAGGGGATTAGCAATCAGCCCCAGCATTTT.

J is TRBJ1-1 and V is TRBV25-1, with no clear D. V lost 4 bases and J lost 1, with 7 bases in between. CDR3 size: 13 residues. Germline V gene lookup returns CDR1 MGHDK and CDR2 SYGVNS. The CDR3, as DNA: TGTGCCAGCAGTGTGTCTCCGAACACTGAAGCTTTCTTT. This codes for CASSVSPNTEAFF.

The J gene is TRBJ1-1, the V gene TRBV4-3; 8 bases agree with TRBD1. V gave up 5 bases and J gave up 3 bases; unmatched junction bases: 2. CDR3 length equals 13 residues. The germline V gene encodes CDR1 LGHNA and CDR2 YSLEER. The chain's CDR3 is CASSSDRDTEAFF. In nucleotides, the CDR3 is TGCGCCAGCAGCTCGGACAGGGACACTGAAGCTTTCTTT.

Here the CDR3 reads CAWGRLARRGDTQYF. CDR3 DNA sequence: TGTGCCTGGGGTCGACTAGCGAGACGGGGAGATACGCAGTATTTT. The chain carries TRBV30 and TRBJ2-3; 8 bases line up with TRBD2. V dropped 5 bases and J dropped 5; count of bases not matched to a gene: 12. CDR3 length: 15 residues. Germline V CDR1 and CDR2: GTSNPN, SVGIG (reference sequence).

This clone was found a few times. The chain recombines TRBV30 with TRBJ1-1; D gene uncertain. This CDR3 contains 13 residues. The V gene lost 0 bases and the J gene lost 4 bases, with 9 bases spanning the gap. Germline V lookup: CDR1 GTSNPN, CDR2 SVGIG (reference sequence). In DNA form, the CDR3 reads TGTGCCTGGAGTGTACTTGGGAGCACTGAAGCTTTCTTT. Protein sequence: CAWSVLGSTEAFF.

Only a few counts were recorded for this clone. The chain joins TRBV5-1 to TRBJ2-7; D perhaps matches TRBD2 (7 bases). There are 16 residues in the CDR3. Deletions cut 2 bases from V and 2 bases from J, with 17 bases between. Per germline, CDR1 SGHRS and CDR2 YFSETQ. CDR3 residues: CASSFSNREGAYEQYF. In DNA form, the CDR3 reads TGCGCCAGCAGCTTCTCCAACAGGGAGGGGGCCTACGAGCAGTACTTC. The full variable domain, with the rest looked up from reference TRBV5-1 and TRBJ2-7, is KAGVTQTPRYLIKTRGQQVTLSCSPISGHRSVSWYQQTPGQGLQFLFEYFSETQRNKGNFPGRFSGRQFSNSRSEMNVSTLELGDSALYLCASSFSNREGAYEQYFGPGTRLTVT.

V and J are TRBV5-4 and TRBJ1-2, with no clear D. Trimming removed 0 bases at V and 2 bases at J, with 14 bases between. The V gene's germline CDR1 is SGHNT and CDR2 YYREEE (reference sequence). The CDR3 covers 16 residues. The DNA for the CDR3 is TGTGCCAGCAGCTTGGATGCCAGGCTGACGAACTATGGCTACACCTTC. This translates into CASSLDARLTNYGYTF.

The chain couples TRBV4-2 to TRBJ2-5; D call uncertain. Per germline, CDR1 LGHNA and CDR2 YNFKEQ. The CDR3 has 13 amino acids. Deletions cut 0 bases from V and 5 bases from J, with 7 bases between. CDR3 DNA: TGTGCCAGCAGCCAAGATGTCCGGGAGACCCAGTACTTC. It is translated as CASSQDVRETQYF.

This clone was observed a few times. The V and J genes are TRBV9 and TRBJ2-7; maybe TRBD1 (7 bases). The germline V gene has CDR1 SGDLS and CDR2 YYNGEE. Trimming removed 3 bases at V and 8 bases at J, with 15 bases between. This CDR3 spans 13 amino acids. The chain's CDR3 is CASSGTPGGQQYF. The CDR3 bases are TGTGCCAGCAGCGGTACTCCAGGGGGGCAGCAGTACTTC.

Only a few counts were recorded for this clone. This chain links TRBV29-1 with TRBJ2-7; TRBD2 might be the D (6 bases). CDR1 SQVTM and CDR2 ANQGSEA come from the germline V gene. Trimming stripped 1 base from V and 5 bases from J, with 15 bases between. This CDR3 contains 14 residues. The CDR3 region has the DNA TGCAGCGTTGAAGTAGGGACGGGAGAGAACGAGCAGTACTTC. Protein product: CSVEVGTGENEQYF.